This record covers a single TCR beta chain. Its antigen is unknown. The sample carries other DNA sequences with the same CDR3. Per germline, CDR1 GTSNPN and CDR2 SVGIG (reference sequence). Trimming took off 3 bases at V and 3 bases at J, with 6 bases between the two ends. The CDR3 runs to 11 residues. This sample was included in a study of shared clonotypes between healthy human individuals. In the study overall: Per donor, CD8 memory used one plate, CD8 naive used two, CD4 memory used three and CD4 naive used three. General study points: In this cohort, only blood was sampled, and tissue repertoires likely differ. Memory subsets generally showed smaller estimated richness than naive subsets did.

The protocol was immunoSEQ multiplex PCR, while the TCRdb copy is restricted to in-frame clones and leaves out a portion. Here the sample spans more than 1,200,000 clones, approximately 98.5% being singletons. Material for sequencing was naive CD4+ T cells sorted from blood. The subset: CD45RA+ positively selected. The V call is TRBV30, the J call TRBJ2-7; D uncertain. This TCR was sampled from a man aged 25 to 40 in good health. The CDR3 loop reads CAWSLGYEQYF. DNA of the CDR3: TGTGCCTGGAGCCTGGGCTACGAGCAGTACTTC. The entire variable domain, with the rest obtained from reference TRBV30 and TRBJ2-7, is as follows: SQTIHQWPATLVQPVGSPLSLECTVEGTSNPNLYWYRQAAGRGLQLLFYSVGIGQISSEVPQNLSASRPQDRQFILSSKKLLLSDSGFYLCAWSLGYEQYFGPGTRLTVT.